These 10 T cell receptor beta chains were sequenced from one sample in a study of shared clonotypes between healthy human individuals. Clones were sequenced by immunoSEQ multiplex PCR, and TCRdb holds only the in-frame ones, with some missing. This table has more than 1 million clones, around 82% appearing once. Sequencing input: memory CD4+ T cells from PBMCs. The sample's subset: CD45RA-negative fraction. These receptors all come from a man between 18 and 29 years old in good health. Some clones in this sample may be carry-over from other donors' samples.

The chain has TRBV15 and TRBJ1-1, with unresolved D. The CDR3 contains 14 residues. V was trimmed by 3 bases and J by 5 bases, leaving 13 bases between them. Per germline, CDR1 LNHNV and CDR2 YYDKDF (reference sequence). CDR3 sequence reads: CATSSLRAGTEAFF. In nucleotides, the CDR3 is TGTGCCACCAGCAGCCTTCGGGCTGGGACTGAAGCTTTCTTT.

The chain employs TRBV28 and TRBJ1-5; 8 bases are shared with TRBD1. CDR3 length: 15 amino acids. Germline loops: CDR1 MDHEN, CDR2 SYDVKM. J lost 4 bases, V lost 6 bases, and 8 bases had no gene match. The CDR3 spells CASSLPTGVNQPQHF. The CDR3, as DNA: TGTGCCAGCAGCTTGCCGACAGGGGTGAATCAGCCCCAGCATTTT.

On this clone itself: This same CDR3 is encoded by further DNA sequences in the sample. J is TRBJ2-7 and V is TRBV5-1; 11 positions match TRBD2. The V segment lost 4 bases and the J segment 0 bases; nucleotides outside the gene matches: 6. The CDR3 covers 16 residues. Germline V gives CDR1 SGHRS, CDR2 YFSETQ. The DNA for the CDR3 is TGCGCCAGCAGCCTAGGACTAGCGGGCCTCTCCTACGAGCAGTACTTC. It encodes CASSLGLAGLSYEQYF.

The rearrangement uses TRBV5-1 and TRBJ2-1; 7 bases map to TRBD1. CDR1 SGHRS and CDR2 YFSETQ come from the germline V gene. The CDR3 runs to 13 residues. Trimming at V came to 4 bases and at J to 5 bases, leaving 3 bases not matched to a gene. The CDR3 DNA is TGCGCCAGCAGCACAGGGACAGACAATGAGCAGTTCTTC. This translates into CASSTGTDNEQFF.

The rearrangement uses TRBV28 and TRBJ1-5; D not resolved. The CDR3 has 15 amino acids. V was cut by 2 bases and J by 0 bases, with 8 bases left in between. CDR1 and CDR2 (germline): MDHEN, SYDVKM. CDR3 loop: CASSLAGFSNQPQHF. CDR3 coding DNA: TGTGCCAGCAGTTTAGCCGGGTTTAGCAATCAGCCCCAGCATTTT.

V and J are TRBV4-3 and TRBJ2-5; unclear D gene. Germline V gene data show CDR1 as LGHNA and CDR2 as YSLEER. The CDR3 consists of 15 residues. V was cut by 0 bases and J by 1 base, with 9 bases left in between. The CDR3 here is CASSQDRQTQETQYF. The CDR3 DNA is TGCGCCAGCAGCCAAGATCGGCAGACCCAAGAGACCCAGTACTTC.

The chain is built from TRBV6-5 and TRBJ2-3; possibly TRBD1 for D (6 bases). Trimming took 6 bases from V and 8 from J, leaving 12 bases between them. The CDR3 runs 12 residues. CDR1 MNHEY and CDR2 SVGAGI come from the germline V gene. This chain's CDR3 is CASSNRDGTQYF. The CDR3 DNA sequence: TGTGCCAGCAGCAACAGGGATGGTACGCAGTATTTT.

Remarks on this clone: The sample holds other DNA sequences that translate to the same CDR3. The chain employs TRBV6-6 and TRBJ1-2; D is unresolved. The ends were cut back, 0 bases at V and 1 base at J, with 6 bases in the middle. CDR1 and CDR2 from the germline V gene are MNHNY and SVGAGI (reference sequence). This CDR3 region has 14 residues. CDR3 region: CASSYSKGNYGYTF. In DNA, the CDR3 is TGTGCCAGCAGTTACTCGAAAGGTAACTATGGCTACACCTTC.

The J gene is TRBJ1-1, the V gene TRBV5-4, with D unresolved. The V end was cut by 5 bases, the J end by 7 bases, with 21 bases between. This CDR3 spans 15 amino acids. Per the germline V gene, CDR1 is SGHNT and CDR2 is YYREEE (reference sequence). CDR3 nucleotide sequence: TGTGCCAGCAGACCATTTGGTCCTGGGGAAGGTGAAGCTTTCTTT. Its protein product is CASRPFGPGEGEAFF.

The chain couples TRBV5-8 to TRBJ2-5; D is unclear. V was cut by 4 bases and J by 1 base, with 11 bases left in between. The germline CDR1 and CDR2 sequences are SGHTS and YDEGEE. The CDR3 runs to 14 residues. This CDR3 is CASSPKRAQETQYF. The CDR3 DNA follows: TGTGCCAGCAGCCCCAAGCGAGCCCAAGAGACCCAGTACTTC.